The text below deals with one TCR beta chain. This clonotype was seen repeatedly, ten times or more. Its antigen is still unknown. No much larger clonotype is one base removed from it; base qualities were not supplied. Instrument used: Illumina HiSeq 1500. In-frame beta chains were kept once TCRdb had trimmed the public reads at Q25 with fastp and called clones with MiXCR. Rows are combined by CDR3 protein, so each entry shows the most common genes and DNA. The sample profile shows roughly 150,000 distinct CDR3 sequences; 32% of them were found once. The ten largest clones capture 45% to 60% of the sample. The sample belongs to a study of T cell repertoires in cytomegalovirus infection (dated by TCRdb to between 2019 and 2020). Regarding the complete study: Alongside well-studied HLA-B-restricted epitopes, the peptide stimulations were aimed at recently identified HLA-C-restricted CMV epitopes, whose presentation resists viral immunomodulation. Donor HLA type was relevant to the analysis, as public TCR beta signatures indicated carriage of CMV infection together with the matching HLA type. Beyond this particular receptor, the publication reports: The ex vivo response was dominated by HLA-C-restricted CMV-specific TCR beta clonotypes, which also provided the single most frequent clonotype in two of eight donors. Carriers of CMV infection plus the relevant HLA type were discriminated by the cumulative frequency of public TCR beta family members in the study cohort and in an independent roughly 400-donor cohort.

Reading the label with the study, this specimen's treatment or condition is: in vitro stimulation with specific CMV peptide epitopes to enrich CMV-specific T cells. The CDR3 spans 17 residues, from the cysteine through the phenylalanine. Only the CDR3 DNA is retained, 51 bases long and in frame from the first base. According to the germline V gene, CDR1 reads SGHTA and CDR2 reads FQGNSA. Trimming takes 3 bases off V and 8 bases off J; junction bases not matched to a gene: 9. The sequencing used CD8+ T cells from cultured PBMCs, collected from culture after CMV antigen stimulation. The chain is made from TRBV7-2 and TRBJ2-1, and TRBD2 aligns with 14 junction nucleotides. The TCR was taken from a human donor in good health (CMV status not recorded). Some clones in this sample may be carry-over from other donors' samples. The CDR3 corresponds to CASSFPRLAGGSHEQFF. The base sequence is TGTGCCAGCAGCTTTCCCCGACTAGCGGGGGGGTCACATGAGCAGTTCTTC.